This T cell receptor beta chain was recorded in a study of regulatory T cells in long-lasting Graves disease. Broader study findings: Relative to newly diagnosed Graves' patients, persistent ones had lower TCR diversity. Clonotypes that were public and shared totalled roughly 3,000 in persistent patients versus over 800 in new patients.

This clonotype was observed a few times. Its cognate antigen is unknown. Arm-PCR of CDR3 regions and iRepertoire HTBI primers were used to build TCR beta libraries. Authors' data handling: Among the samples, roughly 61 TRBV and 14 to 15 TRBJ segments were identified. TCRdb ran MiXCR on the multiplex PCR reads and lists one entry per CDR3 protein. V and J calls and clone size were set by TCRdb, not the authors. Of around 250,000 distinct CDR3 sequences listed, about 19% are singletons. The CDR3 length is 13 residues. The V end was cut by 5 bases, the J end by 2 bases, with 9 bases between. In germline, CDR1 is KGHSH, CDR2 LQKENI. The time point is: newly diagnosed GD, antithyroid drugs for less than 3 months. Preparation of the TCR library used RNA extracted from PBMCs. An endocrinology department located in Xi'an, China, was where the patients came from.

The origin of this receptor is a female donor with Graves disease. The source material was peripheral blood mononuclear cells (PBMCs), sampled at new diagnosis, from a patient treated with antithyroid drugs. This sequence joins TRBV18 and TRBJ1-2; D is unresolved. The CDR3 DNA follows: TGTGCCAGCTCAACATCCCAAAACTATGGCTACACCTTC. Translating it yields CASSTSQNYGYTF.